The 19 T cell receptor beta chains reported below all come from one sample, sequenced in a study of T cells in Graves' hyperthyroidism and ophthalmopathy. RNA transcripts provided the source from which TCR beta CDR3 regions were amplified. HTBI primers drove first-round RT-PCR of the TCR CDR3. From the multiplex PCR reads, TCRdb called clonotypes with MiXCR, one entry per CDR3 protein. The sample includes roughly 500,000 distinct CDR3 sequences, 46% of them seen just once. Sequencing was done on a sample of peripheral blood or thyroid tissue (not recorded which). Every receptor here comes from an adult woman with Graves' disease, either hyperthyroidism or ophthalmopathy (not recorded which).

This chain links TRBV28 with TRBJ1-2; D not certain. Trimming left V 8 bases short and J 4 bases short, with 20 bases between. The germline CDR1 and CDR2 sequences are MDHEN and SYDVKM. The CDR3 is made up of 15 amino acids. The CDR3 here is CASATGGGPSYGYTF. For the CDR3, the DNA is TGTGCCAGCGCAACGGGAGGTGGGCCCAGCTATGGCTACACCTTC.

Here the CDR3 DNA reads TGTGCCAGTAGTCCCCGGACAGGGACTGGCTATGGCTACACCTTC. Amino acid sequence: CASSPRTGTGYGYTF. The rearrangement joins TRBV19 to TRBJ1-2; 8 bases are a match to TRBD1. After removal of 5 bases from V and 4 bases from J, the junction contained 9 bases not matched to a gene. The germline CDR1 and CDR2 sequences are LNHDA and SQIVND (reference sequence). The CDR3 runs 15 residues.

This clonotype was counted many times. The rearrangement uses TRBV4-2 and TRBJ2-5, with TRBD2 matching 13 bases. This CDR3 spans 18 amino acids. The V gene's germline CDR1 is LGHNA and CDR2 YNFKEQ. The V gene end was trimmed by 0 bases and the J gene end by 2 bases; junction bases not matched to a gene: 6. The CDR3 nucleotides are TGTGCCAGCAGCCAAGAACTAGCGGGAGGGGCCCTACAAGAGACCCAGTACTTC. Protein product: CASSQELAGGALQETQYF.

Ten or more counts support this clonotype. The rearrangement uses TRBV7-9 and TRBJ1-3; D is uncertain. The CDR3 runs to 14 residues. V was cut by 0 bases and J by 3 bases, with 6 bases left in between. Germline CDR1 reads SEHNR; CDR2 reads FQNEAQ (reference sequence). CDR3 sequence (DNA): TGTGCCAGCAGCTTAGCTGCAATTGGAAACACCATATATTTT. Amino acids: CASSLAAIGNTIYF.

This clonotype was seen many times. This sequence joins TRBV20-1 and TRBJ2-7; 8 bases are a match to TRBD2. Germline CDR1 reads DFQATT; CDR2 reads SNEGSKA (reference sequence). V lost 5 bases, J lost 2 bases, and 11 bases stayed unmatched. The CDR3 is made up of 15 amino acids. The CDR3 here is CSAPTSGRRAYEQYF. Written as DNA, the CDR3 is TGCAGTGCTCCGACCAGCGGGAGAAGGGCCTACGAGCAGTACTTC.

This sequence joins TRBV25-1 and TRBJ1-1, with D possibly matching TRBD1 (6 bases). Trimming pared 4 bases from V and 3 bases from J, leaving 27 bases between. The germline CDR1 and CDR2 sequences are MGHDK and SYGVNS. This CDR3 is built from 19 residues. CDR3 residues: CASSARDTGQPRRDTEAFF. The CDR3 region has the DNA TGTGCCAGCAGTGCTAGAGATACGGGACAACCCAGGCGTGACACTGAAGCTTTCTTT.

The chain links TRBV20-1 to TRBJ1-2; D not resolved. V lost 5 bases to trimming and J lost 9 bases, with 16 bases between them. The CDR3 has 12 amino acids. Germline assignment: CDR1 DFQATT and CDR2 SNEGSKA (reference sequence). The CDR3 loop reads CSAAPLLDCYTF. The DNA of the CDR3 is TGCAGTGCTGCCCCCCTTTTGGATTGCTACACCTTC.

This clonotype was detected a few times. J is TRBJ1-2 and V is TRBV7-8; D ambiguous. The CDR3 contains 16 residues. The V end was cut by 4 bases, the J end by 2 bases, with 17 bases between. Germline V lookup: CDR1 SGHVS, CDR2 FQNEAQ. The CDR3 nucleotides read TGTGCCAGCAGCTCAAACCGAGGAGTGGTAAACTATGGCTACACCTTC. Residues: CASSSNRGVVNYGYTF.

V and J are TRBV5-1 and TRBJ1-1; 7 bases are shared with TRBD1. Losses at the gene ends were 7 bases for V and 3 bases for J; bases not matched to a gene: 9. This CDR3 comprises 14 residues. Germline CDR1 SGHRS, CDR2 YFSETQ. Here the CDR3 reads CASSAGTVYTEAFF. The CDR3 region has the DNA TGCGCCAGCTCCGCCGGGACAGTCTACACTGAAGCTTTCTTT.

This clonotype was seen a handful of times. The CDR3 loop is CASSFGRGNSPLHF. CDR3 in DNA: TGTGCCAGCAGCTTCGGCAGGGGAAATTCACCCCTCCACTTT. V is TRBV7-6 and J is TRBJ1-6, with a tentative D call TRBD1 (6 bases). This CDR3 spans 14 amino acids. Germline assignment: CDR1 SGHVS and CDR2 FNYEAQ. Trimming removed 3 bases at V and 7 bases at J, with 10 bases between.

This chain connects TRBV10-2 to TRBJ1-6, with 7 positions matching TRBD1. V was pared by 6 bases and J by 10 bases, with 3 bases of the junction left unmatched. Germline CDR1 and CDR2: WSHSY and SAAADI. This CDR3 is built from 12 residues. The CDR3 here is CASRRQGSPLHF. The CDR3 nucleotides read TGCGCCAGCAGGAGACAGGGCTCACCCCTCCACTTT.

This clonotype has more than one count but fewer than ten. The V gene is TRBV19, the J gene TRBJ1-5; D unclear. The V end lost 5 bases, the J end lost 0 bases, and 8 bases lay between the germline ends. Germline loops: CDR1 LNHDA, CDR2 SQIVND (reference sequence). The CDR3 is made up of 14 amino acids. CDR3 region: CASSRWDSNQPQHF. Here the CDR3 DNA reads TGTGCCAGTAGTCGGTGGGATAGCAATCAGCCCCAGCATTTT.

As regards this clonotype: A read error may produce the germline difference seen at one junction end. The rearrangement links TRBV12-3 or TRBV12-4 to TRBJ2-5; perhaps TRBD2 as D (6 bases). The CDR3 contains 14 residues. The chain's CDR3 is CASSLVRGSETQYF. DNA for the CDR3: TGTGCCAGCAGCTTAGTGCGGGGATCGGAGACCCAGTACTTC.

V is TRBV19 and J is TRBJ1-1, with 8 nucleotides matching TRBD1. Germline V gene sequence: CDR1 LNHDA, CDR2 SQIVND (reference sequence). Trimming cost V 6 bases and J 5 bases; bases outside gene matches: 8. This CDR3 contains 14 residues. The CDR3 nucleotides read TGTGCCAGTAGAAAGACAGGGGAGGGGACTGAAGCTTTCTTT. This codes for CASRKTGEGTEAFF.

Note on this clonotype: The junction does not match germline at one end; this may be a read error. The chain employs TRBV4-3 and TRBJ1-1; D is possibly TRBD1 (5 bases). The CDR3 runs to 16 residues. Germline-derived CDR1 and CDR2 are LGHNA and YSLEER. This chain's CDR3 is CASSQGMGRLNTEALF. CDR3 in DNA: TGCGCCAGCAGCCAAGGAATGGGGCGGTTGAACACTGAAGCTCTCTTT.

This clonotype showed up just a few times. This chain uses TRBV9 with TRBJ1-1; D is unclear. CDR1 and CDR2 (germline): SGDLS, YYNGEE. V lost 0 bases and J 5 bases, leaving 8 bases between the germline ends. This CDR3 comprises 13 residues. CDR3 DNA sequence: TGTGCCAGCAGCGTAGACGGAAGGACTGAAGCTTTCTTT. It specifies CASSVDGRTEAFF.

This clonotype has a handful of counts. V and J are TRBV9 and TRBJ2-5; tentative D call: TRBD2 (6 bases). CDR3 length: 16 amino acids. Trimming removed 0 bases at V and 1 base at J, with 13 bases between. From germline, CDR1 is SGDLS and CDR2 YYNGEE. Written as DNA, the CDR3 is TGTGCCAGCAGCGTAGTAGCCGGCGGGGCCCAAGAGACCCAGTACTTC. Encoded protein: CASSVVAGGAQETQYF.

This clonotype occurred many times. The chain employs TRBV20-1 and TRBJ2-2; 9 positions agree with TRBD2. The CDR3 is 14 residues long. Germline V gene data show CDR1 as DFQATT and CDR2 as SNEGSKA (reference sequence). V gave up 5 bases and J gave up 7 bases; unmatched junction bases: 8. The DNA of the CDR3 is TGCAGTGCTGTTAGCGGGAGTTATGGCGGGGAGCTGTTTTTT. Amino acid sequence: CSAVSGSYGGELFF.

The V and J genes are TRBV7-2 and TRBJ2-7; no clear D. Trimming took off 4 bases at V and 8 bases at J, with 15 bases between the two ends. From germline, CDR1 is SGHTA and CDR2 FQGNSA. The CDR3 has 13 residues. Here the CDR3 reads CASSYGYQMQQYF. The CDR3 region has the DNA TGTGCCAGCAGCTACGGGTACCAAATGCAGCAGTACTTC.